Presented here are 29 T cell receptor beta chains from one specimen sequenced in a study of Tregs in tolerant kidney transplant recipients. TCRdb keeps only in-frame clones here, not all; method: immunoSEQ multiplex PCR. The sample lists over 60,000 clones, 70% to 90% seen once, with more than 0.35% in the top ten. The sequencing used CD4+ T cells from blood, collected before the transplant. Source of these receptors: a human donor who received a combined kidney and bone marrow transplant.

The rearrangement uses TRBV28 and TRBJ2-1; TRBD1 matches 10 bases. Germline V lookup: CDR1 MDHEN, CDR2 SYDVKM. The CDR3 is made up of 16 amino acids. The V gene end was trimmed by 6 bases and the J gene end by 2 bases; junction bases not matched to a gene: 7. The CDR3 DNA is TGTGCCAGCAGGACAGGGGGCGAAGGAACCTACAATGAGCAGTTCTTC. This sequence encodes CASRTGGEGTYNEQFF.

The chain recombines TRBV4-2 with TRBJ2-3; a weak D match, TRBD2 (7 bases). The V end was cut by 4 bases, the J end by 0 bases, with 17 bases between. This CDR3 is 17 amino acids long. The V gene's germline CDR1 is LGHNA and CDR2 YNFKEQ. The CDR3 loop is CASSPGGGGGSTDTQYF. CDR3 in DNA: TGTGCCAGCAGCCCCGGCGGGGGCGGGGGAAGCACAGATACGCAGTATTTT.

The J gene is TRBJ2-7, the V gene TRBV2; D possibly corresponds to TRBD1 (6 bases). V lost 9 bases and J 8 bases, leaving 14 bases between the germline ends. CDR3 length: 11 residues. CDR1 and CDR2 from the germline V gene are SNHLY and FYNNEI. The CDR3 is CASGDTIQQYF. Written as DNA, the CDR3 is TGTGCCAGTGGGGACACGATACAGCAGTACTTC.

The rearrangement uses TRBV28 and TRBJ2-3; no clear D. V dropped 1 base and J dropped 6 bases, with 11 bases sitting between them. Per the germline V gene, CDR1 is MDHEN and CDR2 is SYDVKM. The CDR3 has 14 residues. This CDR3 reads CASSLSSWADTQYF. Here the CDR3 DNA reads TGTGCCAGCAGTTTATCTTCCTGGGCGGATACGCAGTATTTT. Drawing the rest from reference TRBV28 and TRBJ2-3, the complete variable domain is DVKVTQSSRYLVKRTGEKVFLECVQDMDHENMFWYRQDPGLGLRLIYFSYDVKMKEKGDIPEGYSVSREKKERFSLILESASTNQTSMYLCASSLSSWADTQYFGPGTRLTVL.

J is TRBJ2-7 and V is TRBV10-3; 8 bases agree with TRBD1. J lost 0 bases, V lost 4 bases, and 5 bases had no gene match. From germline, CDR1 is ENHRY and CDR2 SYGVKD. The length of the CDR3 is 15 residues. This chain's CDR3 is CAISGGGTGSYEQYF. The CDR3 nucleotides read TGTGCCATCAGTGGGGGCGGGACAGGCTCCTACGAGCAGTACTTC.

The J gene is TRBJ2-7, the V gene TRBV5-4; 7 nucleotides align to TRBD1. Unmatched junction bases numbered 8, after V lost 2 bases and J lost 6 bases. Germline assignment: CDR1 SGHNT and CDR2 YYREEE (reference sequence). The CDR3 contains 14 residues. The CDR3 loop reads CASSLDRVASEQYF. The DNA for the CDR3 is TGTGCCAGCAGCTTAGACAGGGTGGCCTCCGAGCAGTACTTC. Based on the CDR3 plus reference TRBV5-4 and TRBJ2-7, the full variable domain is ETGVTQSPTHLIKTRGQQVTLRCSSQSGHNTVSWYQQALGQGPQFIFQYYREEENGRGNFPPRFSGLQFPNYSSELNVNALELDDSALYLCASSLDRVASEQYFGPGTRLTVT.

This chain joins TRBV18 and TRBJ2-5, with D unresolved. Germline V gene data show CDR1 as KGHSH and CDR2 as LQKENI. This CDR3 spans 14 amino acids. V was clipped by 4 bases and J by 3 bases, with 12 bases between them. This chain's CDR3 is CASSQQSEKETQYF. CDR3 in DNA: TGTGCCAGCTCACAGCAATCGGAGAAAGAGACCCAGTACTTC.

The rearrangement joins TRBV11-2 to TRBJ1-1; TRBD1 is a possible D gene (5 bases). The CDR3 length is 15 residues. The germline V and J ends were trimmed by 1 base and 4 bases, with 13 bases remaining between them. Germline values: CDR1 SGHAT, CDR2 FQNNGV. CDR3 amino acids: CASSLVQAQGTEAFF. DNA for the CDR3: TGTGCCAGCAGCTTAGTACAGGCTCAGGGCACTGAAGCTTTCTTT.

The V call is TRBV5-1, the J call TRBJ2-1; D remains unclear. V was shortened by 0 bases and J by 15 bases, with 13 bases between the two germline ends. This CDR3 has 12 residues. The germline CDR1 and CDR2 sequences are SGHRS and YFSETQ. The CDR3 region has the DNA TGCGCCAGCAGCTTGGGGCCGGGTTCTCTGTTCTTC. It yields the protein CASSLGPGSLFF.

The rearrangement links TRBV5-4 to TRBJ2-1; TRBD2 matches 12 bases. Germline V gene data show CDR1 as SGHNT and CDR2 as YYREEE (reference sequence). J was trimmed by 6 bases and V by 8 bases; bases with no gene match: 12. The CDR3 runs to 16 residues. CDR3 residues: CASALAGGPSGNEQFF. The CDR3, as DNA: TGTGCCAGTGCGCTAGCGGGAGGGCCCTCCGGCAATGAGCAGTTCTTC.

V is TRBV6-6 and J is TRBJ1-2; D not resolved. The CDR3 extends over 16 amino acids. The V gene lost 0 bases and the J gene lost 4 bases, with 15 bases spanning the gap. Per germline, CDR1 MNHNY and CDR2 SVGAGI (reference sequence). The CDR3: CASSYSASGVSYGYTF. Here the CDR3 DNA reads TGTGCCAGCAGTTACTCCGCTTCCGGGGTCTCCTATGGCTACACCTTC.

The chain employs TRBV20-1 and TRBJ2-1; maybe TRBD1 (5 bases). The length of the CDR3 is 11 residues. Trimming removed 3 bases from V and 8 bases from J, with 8 bases in between. Germline loops: CDR1 DFQATT, CDR2 SNEGSKA (reference sequence). The CDR3 DNA is TGCAGTGCTAGGCACAGGTATGAGCAGTTCTTC. Its translation: CSARHRYEQFF.

The chain recombines TRBV10-1 with TRBJ2-5, with 8 nucleotides matching TRBD2. Germline CDR1 reads WNHNN; CDR2 reads SYGVQD (reference sequence). V was clipped by 3 bases and J by 5 bases; unmatched bases: 5. The CDR3 totals 14 residues. This CDR3 is CASSDGGAGETQYF. The CDR3 DNA follows: TGCGCCAGCAGTGACGGGGGGGCAGGGGAGACCCAGTACTTC.

DNA for the CDR3: TGTGCCAGTAGTATGTGGAGGGAGAACGAGCAGTACTTC. This gives the protein CASSMWRENEQYF. The chain is built from TRBV19 and TRBJ2-7; a possible D gene is TRBD2 (6 bases). V was cut by 3 bases and J by 5 bases, with 11 bases left in between. Germline-derived CDR1 and CDR2 are LNHDA and SQIVND (reference sequence). CDR3 length equals 13 residues.

The genes are TRBV7-2 and TRBJ2-7; a weak D match, TRBD1 (5 bases). The germline gives CDR1 SGHTA, CDR2 FQGNSA. This CDR3 is 11 amino acids long. V dropped 2 bases and J dropped 7 bases, with 6 bases sitting between them. CDR3: CASSLQGEQYF. CDR3 coding DNA: TGTGCCAGCAGCTTACAGGGAGAGCAGTACTTC.

J is TRBJ2-6 and V is TRBV5-1; D possibly corresponds to TRBD1 (5 bases). Looked up from germline, CDR1 is SGHRS and CDR2 is YFSETQ. This CDR3 is 18 amino acids long. Trimming removed 1 base from V and 0 bases from J, with 14 bases in between. Written as DNA, the CDR3 is TGCGCCAGCAGCTTGTATCGAGACAGTAACTCTGGGGCCAACGTCCTGACTTTC. Translated, it gives CASSLYRDSNSGANVLTF.

The J gene is TRBJ1-2, the V gene TRBV28, with 7 bases aligning to TRBD1. Losses at the gene ends were 7 bases for V and 0 bases for J; bases not matched to a gene: 17. Germline V gene lookup returns CDR1 MDHEN and CDR2 SYDVKM. The CDR3 has 18 residues. DNA of the CDR3: TGTGCCAGCACCTCATCTGGGAGATGGGACAGCACTAACTATGGCTACACCTTC. Translated: CASTSSGRWDSTNYGYTF.

The count of this clone is one. The V gene is TRBV11-3, the J gene TRBJ2-1, with 7 bases identical to TRBD2. V shed 1 base and J 6 bases; nucleotides not matched to a gene: 3. CDR1 is SGHNT, CDR2 YENEEA, per germline. The CDR3 covers 14 residues. The CDR3 DNA sequence: TGTGCCAGCAGCTTAGTAGGGAGGGGCAATGAGCAGTTCTTC. This sequence encodes CASSLVGRGNEQFF.

The chain employs TRBV18 and TRBJ1-5, with 7 bases that match TRBD1. The CDR3 extends over 14 amino acids. V was pared by 6 bases and J by 3 bases, with 5 bases of the junction left unmatched. The germline V gene has CDR1 KGHSH and CDR2 LQKENI. CDR3 nucleotide sequence: TGTGCCAGCTCCCAGGGACAGCTCAATCAGCCCCAGCATTTT. Translating gives CASSQGQLNQPQHF.

A single count supports this clone. This sequence joins TRBV5-3 and TRBJ1-5; D call uncertain. TRBV5-3 is assigned to the ORF class and has an uncertain function. CDR3 length: 11 residues. The V end lost 7 bases, the J end lost 4 bases, and 6 bases lay between the germline ends. CDR3 sequence reads: CARQKNQPQHF. The CDR3, as DNA: TGTGCCAGACAAAAAAATCAGCCCCAGCATTTT.

This sequence joins TRBV28 and TRBJ2-7, with 10 bases matching TRBD2. Germline V gives CDR1 MDHEN, CDR2 SYDVKM. CDR3 length: 14 residues. After removal of 8 bases from V and 0 bases from J, the junction contained 4 bases not matched to a gene. CDR3 nucleotide sequence: TGTGCCAGCCGAGGACTAGCGGACTCCTACGAGCAGTACTTC. Protein: CASRGLADSYEQYF.

In its sample, this clone was seen once. The genes are TRBV29-1 and TRBJ2-5; 9 positions match TRBD1. The germline gives CDR1 SQVTM, CDR2 ANQGSEA. The V and J ends lost 2 bases and 7 bases, in that order; junction bases with no gene match: 5. This CDR3 region has 13 residues. In nucleotides, the CDR3 is TGCAGCGTTGAAAGGACAGGGGCTGGGACCCAGTACTTC. Translating gives CSVERTGAGTQYF.

This clone appeared a single time. The chain is built from TRBV7-3 and TRBJ2-7; D unresolved. The germline V gene has CDR1 SGHTA and CDR2 FQGTGA. V lost 0 bases, J lost 5 bases, and 8 bases lay in between. This CDR3 has 13 amino acids. The DNA of the CDR3 is TGTGCCAGCAGCTTAACTGGGCGCAACGAGCAGTACTTC. Encoded protein: CASSLTGRNEQYF.

V usage is TRBV25-1 and J usage is TRBJ2-1; 8 bases match TRBD1. CDR1 MGHDK and CDR2 SYGVNS come from the germline V gene. The trim removed 6 bases at V and 5 bases at J, leaving 6 bases unmatched. The CDR3 consists of 14 residues. The CDR3 loop is CASSRTGLHNEQFF. The CDR3 bases are TGTGCCAGCAGCAGGACAGGGTTACACAATGAGCAGTTCTTC.

The chain carries TRBV5-5 and TRBJ2-7, with 7 bases aligning to TRBD1. Trimming removed 4 bases from V and 3 bases from J; junction bases left unmatched: 7. Germline V lookup: CDR1 SGHKS, CDR2 YYEKEE (reference sequence). CDR3 length: 14 residues. The chain's CDR3 is CASSMGTAHYEQYF. The CDR3 nucleotides are TGTGCCAGCAGCATGGGGACAGCCCACTACGAGCAGTACTTC.

The chain links TRBV27 to TRBJ2-2; 10 bases line up with TRBD1. Germline CDR1 MNHEY, CDR2 SMNVEV (reference sequence). This CDR3 is built from 16 residues. V lost 5 bases and J lost 7; bases outside the gene matches: 10. CDR3 sequence reads: CASSTPGQGKGGELFF. In nucleotides, the CDR3 is TGTGCCAGCAGTACCCCGGGACAGGGGAAGGGCGGGGAGCTGTTTTTT.

The chain couples TRBV5-1 to TRBJ2-3; D is possibly TRBD1 (6 bases). Per the germline V gene, CDR1 is SGHRS and CDR2 is YFSETQ. Trimming took 3 bases from V and 4 from J, leaving 9 bases between them. The CDR3 is 13 amino acids. The CDR3 nucleotides are TGCGCCAGCAGCTCTACAGGGCCAGATACGCAGTATTTT. Its translation is CASSSTGPDTQYF.

This chain connects TRBV5-1 to TRBJ2-2; 7 positions agree with TRBD2. The J segment lost 4 bases and the V segment lost 0 bases, leaving 3 bases of the junction unmatched. CDR1 SGHRS and CDR2 YFSETQ come from the germline V gene. The CDR3 length is 15 residues. The CDR3 DNA sequence: TGCGCCAGCAGCTTGGGGCGGGAGAGCACCGGGGAGCTGTTTTTT. Protein sequence: CASSLGRESTGELFF.

The chain uses TRBV28 and TRBJ1-1, with 8 positions matching TRBD1. V dropped 5 bases and J dropped 3; count of bases not matched to a gene: 5. The CDR3 loop spans 14 amino acids. Germline values: CDR1 MDHEN, CDR2 SYDVKM. The CDR3 DNA sequence: TGTGCCAGCAGTCCACTGGACAGGGACACTGAAGCTTTCTTT. Protein sequence: CASSPLDRDTEAFF.